This T cell receptor (beta chain) comes out of a study of blood T cell repertoires in COVID-19. The overall study: Samples of COVID-19 (acute and convalescent) were obtained from the United States, Italy and Spain.

In terms of age and location, participants ranged from roughly 18 to 100 years and lived in about two dozen US areas. Each participant's cohort was designated according to participant-reported clinical history. The CDR3 is 14 residues long. V was trimmed by 1 base and J by 1 base, leaving 8 bases between them. Germline-derived CDR1 and CDR2 are MDHEN and SYDVKM. Data came from immunoSEQ multiplex PCR; TCRdb stores just in-frame clones and leaves some out. The data show around 200,000 clones, roughly 85% seen once. Notes on this clone: Additional DNA sequences in this sample encode the identical CDR3.

The clonotype was recovered from a man in his forties or fifties who had recovered from COVID-19. Material: PBMCs or T cells enriched from blood (not recorded which). The chain links TRBV28 to TRBJ2-7; D possibly corresponds to TRBD1 (6 bases). CDR3 in DNA: TGTGCCAGCAGTTTATTAGGGACATCCTACGAGCAGTACTTC. This sequence encodes CASSLLGTSYEQYF. The full variable domain, rest sourced from reference TRBV28 and TRBJ2-7, is DVKVTQSSRYLVKRTGEKVFLECVQDMDHENMFWYRQDPGLGLRLIYFSYDVKMKEKGDIPEGYSVSREKKERFSLILESASTNQTSMYLCASSLLGTSYEQYFGPGTRLTVT.